The 27 T cell receptor beta chains below were found in one sample sequenced in a study of T cells after yellow fever vaccination (dated by TCRdb to the late 2010s). The receptor library was made with 5' RACE. The data were produced on an Illumina NovaSeq 6000. TCRdb reanalyzed the raw reads on its own, using fastp at Q25 for trimming and MiXCR for clone calling, and kept in-frame beta chains. Duplicate CDR3 protein sequences are folded into a single record with the most common DNA and genes. Counted in this sample were some 390,000 distinct CDR3 sequences; around 20% of them appeared once. The ten largest clones add up to over 15% of the sample. The treatment or condition label for this specimen denotes: live attenuated yellow fever vaccine strain. Sequencing used PBMCs, obtained before the yellow fever booster vaccination. The receptors originated from a man younger than 35 who received the YFV17D yellow fever vaccine.

In its sample, this clonotype was seen a few times. V is TRBV6-5 and J is TRBJ1-1, with D hard to call. The germline V and J ends were trimmed by 11 bases and 1 base, with 11 bases remaining between them. The CDR3 loop spans 12 amino acids. Germline CDR1 reads MNHEY; CDR2 reads SVGAGI. CDR3 amino acids: CAARRRNTEAFF. Here the CDR3 DNA reads TGTGCCGCACGGAGGAGGAACACTGAAGCTTTCTTT.

The chain joins TRBV7-9 to TRBJ2-5; D gene unclear. V lost 1 base and J 5 bases, leaving 8 bases between the germline ends. CDR3 length equals 13 residues. Germline CDR1 is SEHNR and CDR2 is FQNEAQ (reference sequence). DNA of the CDR3: TGTGCCAGCAGCTTAGGCAGGCTGGAGACCCAGTACTTC. It encodes CASSLGRLETQYF.

This clonotype turned up a few times. The chain joins TRBV7-2 to TRBJ2-1; 10 bases map to TRBD2. From germline, CDR1 is SGHTA and CDR2 FQGNSA. The J segment lost 5 bases and the V segment lost 5 bases, leaving 6 bases of the junction unmatched. The CDR3 covers 15 residues. The CDR3 spells CASSPQRGGDNEQFF. The DNA for the CDR3 is TGTGCCAGCAGCCCCCAGCGGGGGGGCGACAATGAGCAGTTCTTC.

The V gene is TRBV20-1, the J gene TRBJ2-3; a possible D gene is TRBD1 (5 bases). CDR1 and CDR2 from the germline V gene are DFQATT and SNEGSKA (reference sequence). The CDR3 spans 13 residues. V gave up 2 bases and J gave up 7 bases, with 13 bases separating them. Here the CDR3 reads CSARYRGPNTQYF. Written as DNA, the CDR3 is TGCAGTGCTAGATATAGGGGTCCCAATACGCAGTATTTT.

The CDR3 spells CASSENGGNYGYTF. The CDR3 DNA sequence: TGTGCCAGCAGTGAAAATGGCGGCAATTATGGCTACACCTTC. This chain uses TRBV2 with TRBJ1-2; no clear D gene. CDR1 and CDR2 from the germline V gene are SNHLY and FYNNEI. Trimming shortened V by 2 bases and J by 5 bases, and 12 bases separated the two germline ends. CDR3 length equals 14 residues.

This chain uses TRBV6-6 with TRBJ1-1; tentative D call: TRBD1 (5 bases). Trimming took off 10 bases at V and 5 bases at J, with 26 bases between the two ends. This CDR3 is 16 amino acids long. In germline, CDR1 is MNHNY, CDR2 SVGAGI (reference sequence). CDR3 residues: CATRNNPGGLGTEAFF. The CDR3, as DNA: TGTGCCACTCGTAACAATCCTGGGGGTCTTGGGACTGAAGCTTTCTTT.

In its sample, this clonotype was seen a few times. V usage is TRBV7-2 and J usage is TRBJ2-5; 8 positions agree with TRBD2. Germline CDR1 and CDR2: SGHTA and FQGNSA. The CDR3 covers 16 residues. V lost 1 base and J lost 2; bases outside the gene matches: 6. The CDR3 nucleotides are TGTGCCAGCAGCTTAGGTGGCGGGGGGCTTCAAGAGACCCAGTACTTC. Translated: CASSLGGGGLQETQYF. Filled out from reference TRBV7-2 and TRBJ2-5, the complete variable domain reads GAGVSQSPSNKVTEKGKDVELRCDPISGHTALYWYRQSLGQGLEFLIYFQGNSAPDKSGLPSDRFSAERTGGSVSTLTIQRTQQEDSAVYLCASSLGGGGLQETQYFGPGTRLLVL.

This clonotype was recorded at least ten times. J is TRBJ2-4 and V is TRBV7-8, with D hard to call. The CDR3 runs to 16 residues. Germline loops: CDR1 SGHVS, CDR2 FQNEAQ. The V end was cut by 1 base, the J end by 0 bases, with 10 bases between. CDR3 in DNA: TGTGCCAGCAGCTTAGTGAAGAGAACAGCCAAAAACATTCAGTACTTC. It is translated as CASSLVKRTAKNIQYF.

The chain links TRBV12-3 or TRBV12-4 to TRBJ2-3; 7 positions agree with TRBD2. The CDR3 covers 15 residues. V shed 5 bases, J shed 2 bases, and the junction held 7 bases outside the gene matches. The CDR3 region has the DNA TGTGCCAGCAGTACGGGGAGGGAGTTCACAGATACGCAGTATTTT. This encodes CASSTGREFTDTQYF.

This clonotype was seen a few times. The rearrangement joins TRBV20-1 to TRBJ1-1, with 7 bases that match TRBD1. Looked up from germline, CDR1 is DFQATT and CDR2 is SNEGSKA (reference sequence). V lost 3 bases and J lost 4; bases outside the gene matches: 11. This CDR3 has 15 residues. The CDR3: CSASQGGSRGTEAFF. The CDR3 region has the DNA TGCAGTGCTAGCCAGGGGGGTAGTCGAGGCACTGAAGCTTTCTTT.

The chain combines TRBV20-1 with TRBJ2-7; D perhaps matches TRBD1 (5 bases). The CDR3 consists of 16 residues. Trimming took off 0 bases at V and 2 bases at J, with 17 bases between the two ends. Germline V gene data show CDR1 as DFQATT and CDR2 as SNEGSKA (reference sequence). CDR3 sequence: CSARDVLGAPPYEQYF. CDR3 DNA: TGCAGTGCTAGAGACGTGCTAGGGGCCCCGCCCTACGAGCAGTACTTC.

This clonotype was picked up a small number of times. This sequence joins TRBV5-6 and TRBJ2-3; 11 positions agree with TRBD1. Germline V gene lookup returns CDR1 SGHDT and CDR2 YYEEEE. V gave up 3 bases and J gave up 5 bases; unmatched junction bases: 5. The CDR3 loop spans 15 amino acids. The CDR3 nucleotides are TGTGCCAGCAGCTGGACAGGGGGCGGAGAAGATACGCAGTATTTT. It is translated as CASSWTGGGEDTQYF.

The table lists this clonotype with a few counts. The chain uses TRBV12-3 or TRBV12-4 and TRBJ2-5; D gene uncertain. Trimming took 0 bases from V and 7 from J, leaving 12 bases between them. This CDR3 spans 14 amino acids. In DNA form, the CDR3 reads TGTGCCAGCAGTTTAGCGCTTAGGTCGGGGACCCAGTACTTC. Its protein product is CASSLALRSGTQYF.

The V and J genes are TRBV20-1 and TRBJ2-3; tentatively, D is TRBD1 (5 bases). Deletions cut 3 bases from V and 1 base from J, with 8 bases between. Germline CDR1 DFQATT, CDR2 SNEGSKA (reference sequence). The CDR3 totals 13 residues. The CDR3 DNA is TGCAGTGCTAGTCCCAGGGGCACAGATACGCAGTATTTT. It encodes CSASPRGTDTQYF.

This clonotype has a handful of counts. The chain joins TRBV12-3 or TRBV12-4 to TRBJ2-3; D might be TRBD2 (6 bases). Trimming took off 6 bases at V and 2 bases at J, with 15 bases between the two ends. CDR3 size: 15 residues. The CDR3 coding sequence is TGTGCCAGCAGCGGGATGGGACTGCTCACAGATACGCAGTATTTT. Its protein is CASSGMGLLTDTQYF.

This clonotype was detected only a few times. J is TRBJ2-1 and V is TRBV7-9; 8 bases align to TRBD1. Looked up from germline, CDR1 is SEHNR and CDR2 is FQNEAQ (reference sequence). V dropped 5 bases and J dropped 1; count of bases not matched to a gene: 4. The CDR3 is 15 residues long. The CDR3 loop is CASSTDRGSYNEQFF. The CDR3, as DNA: TGTGCCAGCAGCACCGACAGGGGTTCCTACAATGAGCAGTTCTTC.

This clonotype was seen many times. The chain has TRBV5-1 and TRBJ2-1; the match to TRBD2 covers 11 bases. The CDR3 runs to 13 residues. The trim removed 5 bases at V and 8 bases at J, leaving 3 bases unmatched. Germline loops: CDR1 SGHRS, CDR2 YFSETQ. The CDR3 DNA reads as TGCGCCAGCAGACCGGGACTAGCGGATGAGCAGTTCTTC. It translates to CASRPGLADEQFF.

V gene TRBV12-3 or TRBV12-4 combines with J gene TRBJ2-5; 9 nucleotides agree with TRBD1. V shed 6 bases and J 4 bases; nucleotides not matched to a gene: 9. The CDR3 is 15 amino acids. The CDR3 here is CASRGDRARRETQYF. In DNA, the CDR3 is TGTGCCAGCAGGGGGGACAGGGCCCGACGAGAGACCCAGTACTTC.

V gene TRBV7-9 combines with J gene TRBJ1-3, with TRBD1 matching 7 bases. Germline trimming cut 1 base from V and 3 bases from J; bases unmatched to any gene: 0. The germline gives CDR1 SEHNR, CDR2 FQNEAQ (reference sequence). CDR3 size: 14 residues. For the CDR3, the DNA is TGTGCCAGCAGCTTAGACAGGGGTGGAAACACCATATATTTT. It encodes CASSLDRGGNTIYF.

This clonotype came up a few times. The CDR3 loop reads CASSLQGSTYEQYF. The DNA for the CDR3 is TGTGCCAGCAGCCTCCAGGGGAGTACCTACGAGCAGTACTTC. The V call is TRBV7-2, the J call TRBJ2-7; perhaps TRBD1 as D (6 bases). The V gene lost 5 bases and the J gene lost 2 bases, with 13 bases spanning the gap. The germline gives CDR1 SGHTA, CDR2 FQGNSA. The CDR3 has 14 residues. The variable domain in full, with the rest retrieved from reference TRBV7-2 and TRBJ2-7, is GAGVSQSPSNKVTEKGKDVELRCDPISGHTALYWYRQSLGQGLEFLIYFQGNSAPDKSGLPSDRFSAERTGGSVSTLTIQRTQQEDSAVYLCASSLQGSTYEQYFGPGTRLTVT.

The J gene is TRBJ2-3, the V gene TRBV5-1, with TRBD1 identical over 8 bases. This CDR3 is 14 amino acids long. J was trimmed by 6 bases and V by 4 bases; bases with no gene match: 7. Looked up from germline, CDR1 is SGHRS and CDR2 is YFSETQ. CDR3 DNA sequence: TGCGCCAGCAGCGTGGGACAGGAGACTGATACGCAGTATTTT. It encodes CASSVGQETDTQYF.

The gene calls are TRBV5-6 and TRBJ2-2; no clear D gene. V dropped 3 bases and J dropped 1 base, with 10 bases sitting between them. Germline CDR1 and CDR2: SGHDT and YYEEEE. CDR3 length: 15 amino acids. The CDR3 reads CASSWKRRNTGELFF. The DNA of the CDR3 is TGTGCCAGCAGCTGGAAGCGCCGGAACACCGGGGAGCTGTTTTTT. Combining the CDR3 with reference TRBV5-6 and TRBJ2-2 gives the whole variable domain DAGVTQSPTHLIKTRGQQVTLRCSPKSGHDTVSWYQQALGQGPQFIFQYYEEEERQRGNFPDRFSGHQFPNYSSELNVNALLLGDSALYLCASSWKRRNTGELFFGEGSRLTVL.

This clonotype was observed a few times. The chain carries TRBV10-3 and TRBJ1-1, with D hard to call. The CDR3 contains 12 residues. Germline CDR1 is ENHRY and CDR2 is SYGVKD. Trimming cost V 5 bases and J 3 bases, with 7 bases left between them. For the CDR3, the DNA is TGTGCCATCAGTCTTAGGGACACTGAAGCTTTCTTT. This encodes CAISLRDTEAFF.

This clonotype occurred a few times. This rearrangement joins TRBV4-3 to TRBJ2-6; no firm D call. Trimming removed 0 bases from V and 0 bases from J, with 12 bases in between. The length of the CDR3 is 18 residues. Germline CDR1 LGHNA, CDR2 YSLEER. The CDR3 nucleotides are TGCGCCAGCAGCCAAGAGGTTATATCCTCCTCTGGGGCCAACGTCCTGACTTTC. Its protein product is CASSQEVISSSGANVLTF.

This clonotype has a handful of counts. The genes are TRBV7-2 and TRBJ1-2; 11 positions agree with TRBD1. Looked up from germline, CDR1 is SGHTA and CDR2 is FQGNSA. The V segment lost 4 bases and the J segment 6 bases; nucleotides outside the gene matches: 1. The CDR3 has 13 amino acids. CDR3 sequence reads: CASSWDRGNGYTF. The CDR3 nucleotides read TGTGCCAGCAGCTGGGACAGGGGGAATGGCTACACCTTC.

This clonotype has only a few counts. The V call is TRBV6-6, the J call TRBJ2-2, with TRBD2 identical over 10 bases. The CDR3 length is 15 residues. Germline CDR1 MNHNY, CDR2 SVGAGI (reference sequence). With 6 bases clipped from V and 6 bases from J, the junction kept 7 bases outside the gene matches. The CDR3 sequence: CASRPTAGGPGELFF. CDR3 DNA sequence: TGTGCCAGCAGGCCGACAGCGGGGGGGCCCGGGGAGCTGTTTTTT.

This rearrangement joins TRBV9 to TRBJ2-7; 14 positions match TRBD2. There are 16 residues in the CDR3. Germline CDR1 and CDR2: SGDLS and YYNGEE. The V gene end was trimmed by 3 bases and the J gene end by 6 bases; junction bases not matched to a gene: 8. The CDR3 loop is CASSEGLAGVIGEQYF. CDR3 nucleotides: TGTGCCAGCAGCGAGGGACTAGCGGGGGTTATCGGCGAGCAGTACTTC.